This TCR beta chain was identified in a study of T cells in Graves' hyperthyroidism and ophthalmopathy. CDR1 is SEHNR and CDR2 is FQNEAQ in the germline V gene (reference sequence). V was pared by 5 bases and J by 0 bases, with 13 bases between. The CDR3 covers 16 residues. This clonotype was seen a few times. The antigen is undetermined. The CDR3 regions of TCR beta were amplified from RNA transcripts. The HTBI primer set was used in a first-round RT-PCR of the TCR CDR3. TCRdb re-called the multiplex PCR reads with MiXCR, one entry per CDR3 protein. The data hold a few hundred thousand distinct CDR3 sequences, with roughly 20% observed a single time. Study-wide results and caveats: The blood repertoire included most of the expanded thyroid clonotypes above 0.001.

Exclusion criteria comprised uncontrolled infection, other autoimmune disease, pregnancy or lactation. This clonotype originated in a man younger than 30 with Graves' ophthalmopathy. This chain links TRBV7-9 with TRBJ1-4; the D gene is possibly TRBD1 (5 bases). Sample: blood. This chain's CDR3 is CASSLNTGATNEKLFF. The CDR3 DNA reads TGTGCCAGCAGCCTAAATACAGGCGCAACTAATGAAAAACTGTTTTTT.